What follows are 10 T cell receptor beta chains derived from one specimen sequenced in a study of identical twins. Each CDR3 protein is one row after TCRdb ran MiXCR on the 5' RACE reads. Of approximately 890,000 distinct CDR3 sequences listed, 12% are singletons. These records were also assigned to another study, of yellow fever vaccine responses in identical twins.

The sample taken for sequencing was PBMCs. These receptors came from a young woman in good health.

V and J are TRBV18 and TRBJ1-5, with 7 bases fitting TRBD1. Germline V gives CDR1 KGHSH, CDR2 LQKENI. The V and J ends lost 5 bases and 11 bases, in that order; junction bases with no gene match: 9. The CDR3 has 13 residues. Here the CDR3 reads CASSVSEGQSQHF. The CDR3, as DNA: TGTGCCAGCTCAGTCTCAGAGGGACAGTCCCAGCATTTT.

The chain carries TRBV7-8 and TRBJ2-1, with D perhaps matching TRBD1 (6 bases). The germline V and J ends were trimmed by 6 bases and 8 bases, with 14 bases remaining between them. The CDR3 loop spans 13 amino acids. Germline V gives CDR1 SGHVS, CDR2 FQNEAQ. The CDR3 reads CASRDRGGHEQFF. The CDR3, as DNA: TGTGCCAGCAGGGACAGAGGAGGTCATGAGCAGTTCTTC.

The chain combines TRBV5-1 with TRBJ2-3; 13 bases fit TRBD2. Germline CDR1 reads SGHRS; CDR2 reads YFSETQ. The CDR3 length is 17 residues. The V segment lost 3 bases and the J segment 0 bases; nucleotides outside the gene matches: 4. The CDR3 spells CASSSRGLAGSTDTQYF. The CDR3 nucleotides are TGCGCCAGCAGCTCGCGGGGACTAGCGGGAAGCACAGATACGCAGTATTTT.

This clonotype occurred a few times. The rearrangement links TRBV2 to TRBJ2-5, with 7 positions matching TRBD1. CDR1 and CDR2 from the germline V gene are SNHLY and FYNNEI. The V gene end was trimmed by 0 bases and the J gene end by 3 bases; junction bases not matched to a gene: 7. CDR3 size: 16 residues. This CDR3 is CASSEAWQGDEETQYF. The CDR3 DNA reads as TGTGCCAGCAGTGAAGCTTGGCAGGGGGACGAAGAGACCCAGTACTTC.

J is TRBJ2-3 and V is TRBV24-1; 12 positions match TRBD2. Looked up from germline, CDR1 is KGHDR and CDR2 is SFDVKD. Trimming at V came to 5 bases and at J to 3 bases, leaving 2 bases not matched to a gene. The length of the CDR3 is 15 residues. The DNA of the CDR3 is TGTGCCACCAGTGGGACTAGCGGGGATACAGATACGCAGTATTTT. It codes for CATSGTSGDTDTQYF.

The chain joins TRBV20-1 to TRBJ2-7; D is unclear. Germline V gives CDR1 DFQATT, CDR2 SNEGSKA (reference sequence). V was shortened by 6 bases and J by 7 bases, with 16 bases between the two germline ends. The length of the CDR3 is 12 residues. The DNA for the CDR3 is TGCAGTGCGGAAAAAAGTACTGAGGAGCAGTACTTC. Translation gives CSAEKSTEEQYF.

This clonotype was seen more than once but under ten times. The chain links TRBV20-1 to TRBJ2-7; tentative D call: TRBD1 (6 bases). Trimming shortened V by 6 bases and J by 6 bases, and 18 bases separated the two germline ends. Germline V lookup: CDR1 DFQATT, CDR2 SNEGSKA (reference sequence). The CDR3 runs 13 residues. CDR3 residues: CSASPTGIREQYF. CDR3 sequence (DNA): TGCAGTGCAAGTCCAACAGGGATCCGCGAGCAGTACTTC.

For the CDR3, the DNA is TGTGCCAGCAGGCGAGGAGCGGAGAGCTCCTACAATGAGCAGTTCTTC. Its protein product is CASRRGAESSYNEQFF. V is TRBV7-2 and J is TRBJ2-1, with D perhaps matching TRBD2 (5 bases). The CDR3 loop spans 16 amino acids. In germline, CDR1 is SGHTA, CDR2 FQGNSA. Between the trimmed V and J ends, which lost 6 bases and 0 bases, there was a span of 15 bases.

The sample holds many counts of this clonotype. This rearrangement joins TRBV7-9 to TRBJ2-3, with D perhaps TRBD1 (5 bases). Germline CDR1 SEHNR, CDR2 FQNEAQ (reference sequence). CDR3 length: 15 amino acids. V lost 3 bases and J lost 4, with 14 bases in between. The CDR3 DNA follows: TGTGCCAGCAGCTTGTTGCTGGGGCACTCAGATACGCAGTATTTT. Translated, it gives CASSLLLGHSDTQYF.

This clonotype was found a few times. The chain is built from TRBV25-1 and TRBJ1-1, with D maybe TRBD1 (5 bases). There are 15 residues in the CDR3. The V and J ends lost 1 base and 6 bases respectively, with 15 bases between them. The germline gives CDR1 MGHDK, CDR2 SYGVNS. The CDR3 nucleotides read TGTGCCAGCAGTGAATCGGGGGGGACGCCCCCTGAAGCTTTCTTT. Translated: CASSESGGTPPEAFF.